The 10 T cell receptor beta chains in this list originate from one sample, sequenced in a study of cytomegalovirus exposure and HLA in healthy donors. PCR used 60 Vbeta primers and 13 Jbeta primers. Method: immunoSEQ multiplex PCR; TCRdb's copy keeps in-frame clones and lacks some. The sample shows 120,000 to 150,000 clones, roughly 80% of them seen only once. The sequencing input was PBMCs. Source of these receptors: a woman aged 25 to 39 in good health and CMV-seronegative.

The J gene is TRBJ2-3, the V gene TRBV2, with D tentatively TRBD1 (6 bases). The germline V and J ends were trimmed by 6 bases and 1 base, with 14 bases remaining between them. The V gene's germline CDR1 is SNHLY and CDR2 FYNNEI. This CDR3 comprises 15 residues. This CDR3 is CASSATGIGTDTQYF. For the CDR3, the DNA is TGTGCCAGCAGCGCCACAGGGATAGGCACAGATACGCAGTATTTT.

The chain couples TRBV10-2 to TRBJ1-1, with 8 bases aligning to TRBD1. Germline V gene sequence: CDR1 WSHSY, CDR2 SAAADI. The CDR3 length is 13 residues. The V segment lost 6 bases and the J segment 4 bases; nucleotides outside the gene matches: 4. The CDR3 coding sequence is TGCGCCAGCAGCGGACAGGGTTCCACTGAAGCTTTCTTT. As protein: CASSGQGSTEAFF.

V is TRBV15 and J is TRBJ1-5; TRBD1 agrees at 7 bases. The CDR3 covers 16 residues. V lost 2 bases to trimming and J lost 0 bases; unmatched junction nucleotides: 4. The germline V gene encodes CDR1 LNHNV and CDR2 YYDKDF (reference sequence). In DNA, the CDR3 is TGTGCCACCAGCAGACAAGACAGGGCTAGCAATCAGCCCCAGCATTTT. Amino acids: CATSRQDRASNQPQHF.

This clone was found once. CDR3 in amino acids: CASAGGNSNQPQHF. CDR3 DNA sequence: TGTGCCAGCGCGGGGGGTAATAGCAATCAGCCCCAGCATTTT. The rearrangement links TRBV7-8 to TRBJ1-5; D possibly corresponds to TRBD1 (5 bases). The germline V gene encodes CDR1 SGHVS and CDR2 FQNEAQ. The CDR3 loop spans 14 amino acids. V lost 8 bases and J 0 bases, leaving 11 bases between the germline ends.

The V call is TRBV4-1, the J call TRBJ2-6; D might be TRBD1 (6 bases). This CDR3 has 18 amino acids. The germline V and J ends were trimmed by 4 bases and 4 bases, with 20 bases remaining between them. The germline V gene encodes CDR1 MGHRA and CDR2 YSYEKL. CDR3 residues: CASSLFEDRSQGANVLTF. The CDR3 bases are TGCGCCAGCAGCCTCTTCGAAGACAGGTCGCAGGGGGCCAACGTCCTGACTTTC.

This clone has only a few counts. This chain uses TRBV28 with TRBJ1-6; 7 bases map to TRBD1. CDR3 length: 19 amino acids. With 1 base clipped from V and 7 bases from J, the junction kept 16 bases outside the gene matches. Germline V gene sequence: CDR1 MDHEN, CDR2 SYDVKM. This CDR3 is CASSLLGGGGGKINSPLHF. The CDR3 DNA reads TGTGCCAGCAGTTTATTAGGGGGCGGAGGGGGAAAGATAAATTCACCCCTCCACTTT.

The chain couples TRBV6-1 to TRBJ1-6; D gene uncertain. The V gene lost 3 bases and the J gene lost 5 bases, with 8 bases spanning the gap. Germline V gene sequence: CDR1 MNHNS, CDR2 SASEGT. CDR3 size: 14 residues. Here the CDR3 DNA reads TGTGCCAGCAGTGATGGAACAGATAATTCACCCCTCCACTTT. Translation: CASSDGTDNSPLHF.

The genes are TRBV15 and TRBJ1-4; D uncertain. The CDR3 is 14 residues long. Trimming cost V 8 bases and J 3 bases, with 13 bases left between them. Germline CDR1 and CDR2: LNHNV and YYDKDF (reference sequence). The CDR3 DNA reads as TGTGCCACCCGACGGAGGTTGGCTAATGAAAAACTGTTTTTT. It translates to CATRRRLANEKLFF.

J is TRBJ1-2 and V is TRBV25-1; D possibly corresponds to TRBD1 (6 bases). The V gene's germline CDR1 is MGHDK and CDR2 SYGVNS. The CDR3 covers 15 residues. Trimming pared 6 bases from V and 4 bases from J, leaving 18 bases between. CDR3 amino acids: CASSPTGGLSYGYTF. The CDR3 bases are TGTGCCAGCAGCCCGACGGGGGGGCTATCCTATGGCTACACCTTC.

The chain employs TRBV7-2 and TRBJ1-5; 9 bases line up with TRBD1. The CDR3 loop spans 13 amino acids. Losses at the gene ends were 5 bases for V and 5 bases for J; bases not matched to a gene: 1. Germline V lookup: CDR1 SGHTA, CDR2 FQGNSA. CDR3 loop: CASSRTGDQPQHF. For the CDR3, the DNA is TGTGCCAGCAGCCGGACAGGGGATCAGCCCCAGCATTTT.